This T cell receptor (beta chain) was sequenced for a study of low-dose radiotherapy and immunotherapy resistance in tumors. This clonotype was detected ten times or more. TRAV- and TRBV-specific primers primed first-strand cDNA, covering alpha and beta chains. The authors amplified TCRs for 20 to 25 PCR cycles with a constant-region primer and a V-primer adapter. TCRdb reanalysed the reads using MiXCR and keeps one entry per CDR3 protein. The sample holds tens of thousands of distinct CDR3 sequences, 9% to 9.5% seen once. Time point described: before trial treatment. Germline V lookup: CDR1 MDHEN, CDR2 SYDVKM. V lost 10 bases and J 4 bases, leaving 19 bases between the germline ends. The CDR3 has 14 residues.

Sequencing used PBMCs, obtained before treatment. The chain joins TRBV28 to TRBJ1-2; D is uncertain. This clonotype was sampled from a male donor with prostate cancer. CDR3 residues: CANQEDGPPYGYTF. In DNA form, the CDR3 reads TGTGCCAACCAGGAGGACGGGCCTCCCTATGGCTACACCTTC.